This entry concerns a single TCR beta chain. Its antigen is currently unknown. The sample originates from a study of T cells in localized non-small cell lung cancer. Points from the study as a whole: Highest T cell clonality was seen in uninvolved adjacent lung, surpassing that measured in tumor. Without multi-region sequencing, intratumor heterogeneity could not be excluded.

TCRdb's table, derived via immunoSEQ multiplex PCR, lists solely in-frame clones and lacks some. The repertoire holds 30,000 to 40,000 clones, with roughly 86% as singletons. V gave up 5 bases and J gave up 9 bases; unmatched junction bases: 4. CDR1 is SGHTA, CDR2 FQGNSA, per germline. The CDR3 contains 12 residues. V gene TRBV7-2 combines with J gene TRBJ2-1, with TRBD2 matching 7 bases. The sample in question was peripheral blood, obtained before any cancer treatment. The TCR comes from a man between 40 and 70 years old with stage I lung adenocarcinoma. The CDR3 region has the DNA TGTGCCAGCAGCCCGGGCGGGGGTGAGCAGTTCTTC. Protein: CASSPGGGEQFF.